This entry is about one TCR beta chain. Assay: immunoSEQ multiplex PCR; the TCRdb copy retains only in-frame clones and omits some. The table records 95,000 to 100,000 clones, 55% to 75% of them present only once. The data stem from a study of fetal regulatory T cell absence and autoimmunity. CDR3 length: 15 residues. Trimming removed 0 bases at V and 0 bases at J, with 9 bases between. The germline gives CDR1 SGHRS, CDR2 YFSETQ. This receptor was obtained from a male donor with IPEX syndrome. Input material: pancreas tissue. This chain joins TRBV5-1 and TRBJ1-1; D is perhaps TRBD1 (5 bases). The DNA of the CDR3 is TGCGCCAGCAGCTTGGTTGAGGGGATGAACACTGAAGCTTTCTTT. Its translation is CASSLVEGMNTEAFF.